This T cell receptor (beta chain) was profiled in a study of CD8+ T cells in alopecia areata. Study at large: Female roughly 7-11-week-old C3H/HeJ recipients received skin from approximately 6-12-month-old C3H/HeJ graft donors with spontaneous alopecia. Study results and caveats: Normal skin contains resident alphabeta T cells, and these are also sequenced in scalp samples. Higher clonality than in normal scalp was seen in lesional scalp, especially alopecia totalis/universalis. Relative to mice, TCR sharing across patients was less clear, a difference possibly HLA-related.

This clone occurred a few times. Its cognate antigen is unknown. The listed genes are named as in mouse. The CDR3 end lies 4 residues beyond the end of the read and is filled in from the germline J gene. After isolation, RNA underwent reverse transcription to generate cDNA as the sequencing template. Data came from immunoSEQ multiplex PCR; TCRdb stores just in-frame clones and leaves some out. Recorded here are over 250,000 clones, none singletons. CD4, CD8alpha, NKG2D, NKG2ACE and other markers were used to sort pooled cutaneous lymph node cells. The CDR3 is 18 residues long. Germline V gives CDR1 LGHNA, CDR2 YNLKQL (reference sequence).

This receptor was obtained from a C3H/HeJ mouse with alopecia areata. MHC haplotype here: H2-k. The specimen sequenced was CD4+ T cells sorted from a lymph node. The J gene is TRBJ2-1, the V gene TRBV5, with TRBD2 identical over 12 bases. CDR3 amino acids: CASSHPGTGGRPLAEQFF. The DNA read from the CDR3 is TGTGCCAGCAGCCATCCCGGGACTGGGGGGCGCCCCTTGGCT.